These T cell receptor beta chains were read from a single sample in a study of cytomegalovirus exposure and HLA in healthy donors. Only in-frame clones appear in the TCRdb table, and some are missing; sequencing was by immunoSEQ multiplex PCR. This sample carries over 200,000 clones, approximately 81% of them seen once, and the ten largest clones take over 1%. The sample comprised PBMCs. The receptors derive from a human donor in good health. Both conserved end residues are part of each CDR3. Each record gives: J gene, clone size, D gene, V gene, CDR3 DNA, CDR3 protein. The D gene is left open where the match is weak. The size of a clone is reported for some rows only, either as once, few or many, or as a class for expanded clones.

J: TRBJ2-7
size: .
D: .
V: TRBV19
DNA: TGTGCCAGTAGTATGGGTACGGGACTGACTCTCTCCTACGAGCAGTACTTC
CDR3: CASSMGTGLTLSYEQYF

J: TRBJ2-7
size: .
D: TRBD1
V: TRBV6-5
DNA: TGTGCCAGCAGATTTTCCACCGGACAGGGCCTGAACTTC
CDR3: CASRFSTGQGLNF

J: TRBJ1-5
size: .
D: .
V: TRBV6-1
DNA: TGTGCCAGTAGGGGGAGGGACCAGCCCCAGCATTTT
CDR3: CASRGRDQPQHF

J: TRBJ1-5
size: .
D: .
V: TRBV10-1
DNA: TGCGCCAGCAGTACCGGGACAAATGATCAGCCCCAGCATTTT
CDR3: CASSTGTNDQPQHF

J: TRBJ2-7
size: .
D: .
V: TRBV18
DNA: TGTGCCAGCTCACCAAGGCGTCAGGGGTACGAGCAGTACTTC
CDR3: CASSPRRQGYEQYF

J: TRBJ2-1
size: .
D: TRBD2
V: TRBV4-2
DNA: TGTGCCAGCAGCCTAGCGGGAGGGCCTCAAAATGAGCAGTTCTTC
CDR3: CASSLAGGPQNEQFF

J: TRBJ1-2
size: .
D: .
V: TRBV28
DNA: TGTGCCAGCAGTTTACCCCACAGGGTTGGTAACTATGGCTACACCTTC
CDR3: CASSLPHRVGNYGYTF

J: TRBJ2-3
size: once
D: .
V: TRBV4-1
DNA: TGCGCCAGCAGCCCCCGGGACTTTCACACAGATACGCAGTATTTT
CDR3: CASSPRDFHTDTQYF

J: TRBJ2-7
size: .
D: .
V: TRBV28
DNA: TGTGCCAGCAGTTATCTGACAGCCCCCCTTCCCGGAGACTACGAGCAGTACTTC
CDR3: CASSYLTAPLPGDYEQYF

J: TRBJ2-2
size: .
D: .
V: TRBV21-1
DNA: TGTGCCAGCAGCAAAGGACTAGTTAGCGCCACCGGGGAGCTGTTTTTT
CDR3: CASSKGLVSATGELFF

J: TRBJ2-1
size: .
D: .
V: TRBV25-1
DNA: TGTGCCAGCAATCGCGGGGATGAGCAGTTCTTC
CDR3: CASNRGDEQFF

J: TRBJ1-2
size: .
D: TRBD1
V: TRBV15
DNA: TGTGCCACCAGCAGAGAGGGACAGTTTAACTATGGCTACACCTTC
CDR3: CATSREGQFNYGYTF

J: TRBJ2-2
size: few
D: TRBD2
V: TRBV29-1
DNA: TGCAGCGGGGGTAGCGGGAGGGCCGGGGAGCTGTTTTTT
CDR3: CSGGSGRAGELFF

J: TRBJ2-3
size: .
D: TRBD2
V: TRBV6-5
DNA: TGTGCCAGCAAGGGGAGGGGACCGGACCCAGATACGCAGTATTTT
CDR3: CASKGRGPDPDTQYF

J: TRBJ2-7
size: .
D: TRBD1
V: TRBV7-6
DNA: TGTGCCAGCAGCTCAGGGACAGACTCCTACGAGCAGTACTTC
CDR3: CASSSGTDSYEQYF

J: TRBJ2-1
size: .
D: .
V: TRBV7-3
DNA: TGTGCCAGCAGCTTAATAGGTGGACAAGTCTCCTACAATGAGCAGTTCTTC
CDR3: CASSLIGGQVSYNEQFF

J: TRBJ1-5
size: .
D: TRBD1
V: TRBV2
DNA: TGTGCCAGCAGCGCGACAGGGGGCAATCAGCCCCAGCATTTT
CDR3: CASSATGGNQPQHF

J: TRBJ2-3
size: .
D: .
V: TRBV6-5
DNA: TGTGCCAGCAGTTACTCGACAGCAACAGATACGCAGTATTTT
CDR3: CASSYSTATDTQYF

J: TRBJ2-7
size: .
D: TRBD1
V: TRBV28
DNA: TGTGCCAGCAGTTTATGGCAGGGGGCCCCCTACGAGCAGTACTTC
CDR3: CASSLWQGAPYEQYF

J: TRBJ2-3
size: few
D: .
V: TRBV6-5
DNA: TGTGCCAGCAGTTACCGGGCTAGCAGATCCACAGATACGCAGTATTTT
CDR3: CASSYRASRSTDTQYF

J: TRBJ2-3
size: .
D: .
V: TRBV9
DNA: TGTGCCAGCAGCCAGAGCACAGATACGCAGTATTTT
CDR3: CASSQSTDTQYF

J: TRBJ2-1
size: .
D: TRBD1
V: TRBV11-3
DNA: TGTGCCAGCAGCTTACTAGGACAGGAGAATGAGCAGTTCTTC
CDR3: CASSLLGQENEQFF

J: TRBJ2-2
size: .
D: .
V: TRBV2
DNA: TGTGCCAGCAAGGCAGCGAGCACCGGGGAGCTGTTTTTT
CDR3: CASKAASTGELFF

J: TRBJ2-7
size: .
D: TRBD1
V: TRBV7-6
DNA: TGTGCCAGCAGCCCAGGGACAGCCAACTTCTACGAGCAGTACTTC
CDR3: CASSPGTANFYEQYF

J: TRBJ1-5
size: .
D: TRBD1
V: TRBV5-1
DNA: TGCGCCAGCAGCCGGACAGGGGCGCCCAATCAGCCCCAGCATTTT
CDR3: CASSRTGAPNQPQHF

J: TRBJ2-1
size: .
D: TRBD2
V: TRBV7-3
DNA: TGTGCCAGCAGCCAGCTTCCTCCCGGACTAGCCAATGACAATGAGCAGTTCTTC
CDR3: CASSQLPPGLANDNEQFF

J: TRBJ2-7
size: .
D: TRBD1
V: TRBV27
DNA: TGTGCCAGCAGTTTTGGGACAGGTTACGAGCAGTACTTC
CDR3: CASSFGTGYEQYF

J: TRBJ1-4
size: .
D: TRBD1
V: TRBV19
DNA: TGTGCCAGTAGCCAAGGGGGCGTGGGGGAAAAACTGTTTTTT
CDR3: CASSQGGVGEKLFF

J: TRBJ2-7
size: .
D: .
V: TRBV2
DNA: TGTGCCAGCAGTGAATTGGGGGCTAGCGGTACCTACGAGCAGTACTTC
CDR3: CASSELGASGTYEQYF

J: TRBJ2-2
size: .
D: .
V: TRBV7-2
DNA: TGTGCCAGCAGACATAAGGGGATCCCCCCCTTGAACACCGGGGAGCTGTTTTTT
CDR3: CASRHKGIPPLNTGELFF

J: TRBJ2-1
size: .
D: .
V: TRBV5-1
DNA: TGCGCCAGCAGCCTATCGGGAATGGGTGAGCAGTTCTTC
CDR3: CASSLSGMGEQFF

J: TRBJ2-7
size: .
D: .
V: TRBV7-2
DNA: TGTGCCAGCAGCTTATCGCAGGGGCCCTACGAGCAGTACTTC
CDR3: CASSLSQGPYEQYF

J: TRBJ1-1
size: .
D: TRBD1
V: TRBV7-8
DNA: TGTGCCAGCAGCTTAGTCTTTTTGGGACAGGGGGTTTTGAACACTGAAGCTTTCTTT
CDR3: CASSLVFLGQGVLNTEAFF

J: TRBJ1-4
size: .
D: .
V: TRBV5-5
DNA: TGTGCCAGCAGCTTGTTGACAATTGAAAAACTGTTTTTT
CDR3: CASSLLTIEKLFF

J: TRBJ1-6
size: .
D: TRBD1
V: TRBV7-8
DNA: TGTGCCAGCAGCTTAGTGACGGGACAGACTGATAATTCACCCCTCCACTTT
CDR3: CASSLVTGQTDNSPLHF

J: TRBJ1-1
size: .
D: .
V: TRBV6-5
DNA: TGTGCCAGCAGTTATTCCGGACAGTACAACACTGAAGCTTTCTTT
CDR3: CASSYSGQYNTEAFF

J: TRBJ2-2
size: .
D: TRBD1
V: TRBV5-1
DNA: TGCGCCAGCAGCGGAGGACAGGGCACCGGGGAGCTGTTTTTT
CDR3: CASSGGQGTGELFF

J: TRBJ1-5
size: .
D: .
V: TRBV12-1
DNA: TGTGCCAGCAGCTCGACGACAGGGGGCGATCAGCCCCAGCATTTT
CDR3: CASSSTTGGDQPQHF

J: TRBJ1-1
size: .
D: .
V: TRBV27
DNA: TGTGCCAGCAGTTTATCGGGGGGGGGCGCCGGAGCTTTCTTT
CDR3: CASSLSGGGAGAFF

J: TRBJ1-4
size: .
D: TRBD1
V: TRBV7-9
DNA: TGTGCCAGCAGCTTGGGACAGGGTTTTGAAAAACTGTTTTTT
CDR3: CASSLGQGFEKLFF

J: TRBJ1-4
size: .
D: TRBD1
V: TRBV4-1
DNA: TGCGCCAGCAGCCCGTTGGTGGGACAGGGGAATGAAAAACTGTTTTTT
CDR3: CASSPLVGQGNEKLFF

J: TRBJ2-7
size: .
D: .
V: TRBV5-1
DNA: TGCGCCAGCAGCTCGGACCCCGGGAGTGGGTACGAGCAGTACTTC
CDR3: CASSSDPGSGYEQYF

J: TRBJ1-3
size: .
D: .
V: TRBV11-2
DNA: TGTGCCAGCAGCTTAGCAGGGGCGCGTGGAAACACCATATATTTT
CDR3: CASSLAGARGNTIYF

J: TRBJ1-1
size: .
D: .
V: TRBV5-4
DNA: TGTGCCAGCAGCTACGGACAGCCTAAAGGGAACACTGAAGCTTTCTTT
CDR3: CASSYGQPKGNTEAFF

J: TRBJ2-3
size: .
D: TRBD2
V: TRBV6-1
DNA: TGTGCCAGCAGGGAAGGGACTAGCTATCGCACAGATACGCAGTATTTT
CDR3: CASREGTSYRTDTQYF

J: TRBJ2-3
size: .
D: .
V: TRBV5-8
DNA: TGTGCCAGCAGCACCGGCGGGGACAGTTACACAGATACGCAGTATTTT
CDR3: CASSTGGDSYTDTQYF

J: TRBJ2-7
size: .
D: .
V: TRBV5-4
DNA: TGTGCCAGCAGCTTGTCCGGTAGCGGCTCCTACGAGCAGTACTTC
CDR3: CASSLSGSGSYEQYF

J: TRBJ2-7
size: .
D: TRBD2
V: TRBV5-1
DNA: TGCGCCAGCAGCCCATCAAGCGGGAGGGGAGAGCAGTACTTC
CDR3: CASSPSSGRGEQYF

J: TRBJ1-1
size: .
D: TRBD1
V: TRBV19
DNA: TGTGCCAGTAGTATAGGTGGGACAGGGTTTTTCTTT
CDR3: CASSIGGTGFFF

J: TRBJ1-5
size: .
D: TRBD1
V: TRBV28
DNA: TGTGCCAGCAGTTTAAGTCGGCAGGGGGGTCAGCCCCAGCATTTT
CDR3: CASSLSRQGGQPQHF

J: TRBJ2-1
size: .
D: .
V: TRBV7-9
DNA: TGTGCCAGCAGACCCCCACTGGGCCTAGCGAGAAACAATGAGCAGTTCTTC
CDR3: CASRPPLGLARNNEQFF

J: TRBJ2-3
size: once
D: .
V: TRBV4-1
DNA: TGCGCCAGCAGCCAAGACGCGCAGGGGAGGGCAGATACGCAGTATTTT
CDR3: CASSQDAQGRADTQYF